The clone carrying this T cell receptor (beta chain) occurred a few times. These data come from a study of beta chain features in type 1 diabetes. CDR1 and CDR2 from the germline V gene are SGHAT and FQNNGV. V lost 1 base, J lost 5 bases, and 11 bases lay in between. This CDR3 comprises 14 residues. What was sequenced were expressed TCRB transcripts, since all of the isolated RNA had been reverse transcribed. The table came from immunoSEQ multiplex PCR; TCRdb's copy has only in-frame clones and leaves some out. This sample carries some 300,000 clones, approximately 8.1% of them seen once, and the ten largest clones take 0.9% to 1.2%.

This chain links TRBV11-2 with TRBJ1-2; the D is unclear. The TCR originated in a woman aged 18 to 35 in good health. The sequenced sample was central memory CD4+ T cells from blood. CDR3 bases: TGTGCCAGCAGCTTAGCTGGCAGCCGATATGGCTACACCTTC. Protein product: CASSLAGSRYGYTF. Variable domain in full (rest from reference TRBV11-2 and TRBJ1-2): EAGVAQSPRYKIIEKRQSVAFWCNPISGHATLYWYQQILGQGPKLLIQFQNNGVVDDSQLPKDRFSAERLKGVDSTLKIQPAKLEDSAVYLCASSLAGSRYGYTFGSGTRLTVV.